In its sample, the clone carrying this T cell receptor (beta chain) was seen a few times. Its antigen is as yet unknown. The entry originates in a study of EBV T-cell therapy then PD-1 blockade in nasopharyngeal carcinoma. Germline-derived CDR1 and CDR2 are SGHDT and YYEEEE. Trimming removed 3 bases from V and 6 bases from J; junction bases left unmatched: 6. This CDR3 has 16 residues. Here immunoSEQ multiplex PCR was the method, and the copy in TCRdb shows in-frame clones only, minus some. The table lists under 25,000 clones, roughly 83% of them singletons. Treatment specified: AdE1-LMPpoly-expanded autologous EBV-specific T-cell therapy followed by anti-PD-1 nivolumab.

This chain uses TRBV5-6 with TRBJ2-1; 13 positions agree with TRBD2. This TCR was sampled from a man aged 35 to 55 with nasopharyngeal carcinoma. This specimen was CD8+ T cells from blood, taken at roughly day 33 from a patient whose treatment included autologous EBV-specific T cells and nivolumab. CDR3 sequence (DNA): TGTGCCAGCAGCTGGGCCACTAGCGGGGGGGCCAATGAGCAGTTCTTC. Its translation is CASSWATSGGANEQFF.